The 15 T cell receptor beta chains presented below share a single source sample, sequenced in a study of blood T cell repertoires in COVID-19. Assay used: immunoSEQ multiplex PCR; TCRdb lists only in-frame clones, some missing. The table records about 220,000 clones, 88% of them present only once. Sequencing used PBMCs or T cells enriched from blood (not recorded which). These TCRs come from a woman aged 30 to 39 who had recovered from COVID-19.

This rearrangement joins TRBV6-5 to TRBJ2-3, with 9 bases that match TRBD2. The CDR3 is 15 residues long. Germline lookup yields CDR1 MNHEY and CDR2 SVGAGI. V lost 6 bases, J lost 2 bases, and 6 bases stayed unmatched. CDR3 region: CASSSTGLATDTQYF. CDR3 bases: TGTGCCAGCAGCTCAACGGGACTAGCCACAGATACGCAGTATTTT.

The J gene is TRBJ2-7, the V gene TRBV7-2; 8 positions agree with TRBD1. V was pared by 5 bases and J by 3 bases, with 9 bases of the junction left unmatched. The length of the CDR3 is 15 residues. CDR1 and CDR2 from the germline V gene are SGHTA and FQGNSA. The CDR3 here is CASSLGRTGYYEQYF. CDR3 bases: TGTGCCAGCAGCCTAGGGAGGACAGGGTACTACGAGCAGTACTTC. The full variable domain, with the rest looked up from reference TRBV7-2 and TRBJ2-7, is GAGVSQSPSNKVTEKGKDVELRCDPISGHTALYWYRQSLGQGLEFLIYFQGNSAPDKSGLPSDRFSAERTGGSVSTLTIQRTQQEDSAVYLCASSLGRTGYYEQYFGPGTRLTVT.

V and J are TRBV29-1 and TRBJ1-2, with D perhaps matching TRBD1 (5 bases). The CDR3 is 15 amino acids. V dropped 3 bases and J dropped 7 bases, with 21 bases sitting between them. Looked up from germline, CDR1 is SQVTM and CDR2 is ANQGSEA. CDR3 sequence reads: CSVDGVGGGLAGYTF. In DNA form, the CDR3 reads TGCAGCGTTGACGGTGTGGGGGGAGGCCTTGCTGGCTACACCTTC.

This sequence joins TRBV6-4 and TRBJ2-3, with a weak D call TRBD2 (6 bases). Germline V lookup: CDR1 MRHNA, CDR2 SNTAGT. V was pared by 8 bases and J by 0 bases, with 15 bases between. The CDR3 sequence is 15 residues long. This chain's CDR3 is CASSPGVSSTDTQYF. Written as DNA, the CDR3 is TGTGCCAGCTCCCCGGGGGTATCGAGCACAGATACGCAGTATTTT.

The chain recombines TRBV7-2 with TRBJ1-6; D is possibly TRBD1 (6 bases). CDR1 is SGHTA, CDR2 FQGNSA, per germline. The length of the CDR3 is 16 residues. The V end was cut by 3 bases, the J end by 0 bases, with 9 bases between. CDR3 loop: CASSFGQSSYNSPLHF. DNA of the CDR3: TGTGCCAGCAGCTTTGGACAGAGCTCCTATAATTCACCCCTCCACTTT. The full variable domain, its missing parts supplied by reference TRBV7-2 and TRBJ1-6, is GAGVSQSPSNKVTEKGKDVELRCDPISGHTALYWYRQSLGQGLEFLIYFQGNSAPDKSGLPSDRFSAERTGGSVSTLTIQRTQQEDSAVYLCASSFGQSSYNSPLHFGNGTRLTVT.

J is TRBJ2-1 and V is TRBV2; 12 bases fit TRBD2. The CDR3 loop spans 13 amino acids. J lost 14 bases, V lost 1 base, and 3 bases had no gene match. CDR1 SNHLY and CDR2 FYNNEI come from the germline V gene. In DNA, the CDR3 is TGTGCCAGCAGTGAAGGACTAGCGGGGGCAAAGTTCTTC. It translates to CASSEGLAGAKFF. Based on the CDR3 plus reference TRBV2 and TRBJ2-1, the full variable domain is EPEVTQTPSHQVTQMGQEVILRCVPISNHLYFYWYRQILGQKVEFLVSFYNNEISEKSEIFDDQFSVERPDGSNFTLKIRSTKLEDSAMYFCASSEGLAGAKFFGPGTRLTVL.

J is TRBJ2-2 and V is TRBV13, with D possibly matching TRBD1 (6 bases). With 4 bases removed from V and 6 bases from J, the gap between germline ends came to 9 bases. The CDR3 contains 13 residues. Germline V lookup: CDR1 PRHDT, CDR2 FYEKMQ (reference sequence). The CDR3 DNA reads as TGTGCCAGCAGCTCACAGGGAGCCGGGGAGCTGTTTTTT. Protein sequence: CASSSQGAGELFF.

The chain links TRBV19 to TRBJ1-5, with D unresolved. V lost 6 bases to trimming and J lost 4 bases, with 16 bases between them. Germline lookup yields CDR1 LNHDA and CDR2 SQIVND (reference sequence). There are 15 residues in the CDR3. CDR3 bases: TGTGCCAGTAGCACCGGTGAGGGCAGAAATCAGCCCCAGCATTTT. It translates to CASSTGEGRNQPQHF.

V gene TRBV28 combines with J gene TRBJ2-3; possible D gene TRBD1, 5 bases. Looked up from germline, CDR1 is MDHEN and CDR2 is SYDVKM. V was clipped by 5 bases and J by 3 bases, with 18 bases between them. The CDR3 totals 16 residues. CDR3 in DNA: TGTGCCAGCAGTCGCGGACACGTGGGGCGAACAGATACGCAGTATTTT. Residues: CASSRGHVGRTDTQYF.

This chain uses TRBV11-2 with TRBJ2-2; maybe TRBD2 (5 bases). The CDR3 extends over 14 amino acids. Germline values: CDR1 SGHAT, CDR2 FQNNGV. V lost 2 bases and J lost 7, with 11 bases in between. The CDR3, as DNA: TGTGCCAGCAGCTTATGGAGGTCGAGCGGGGAGCTGTTTTTT. It codes for CASSLWRSSGELFF. Drawing the rest from reference TRBV11-2 and TRBJ2-2, the complete variable domain is EAGVAQSPRYKIIEKRQSVAFWCNPISGHATLYWYQQILGQGPKLLIQFQNNGVVDDSQLPKDRFSAERLKGVDSTLKIQPAKLEDSAVYLCASSLWRSSGELFFGEGSRLTVL.

This clone has more than one count but fewer than ten. V usage is TRBV3-1 (or the pseudogene TRBV3-2) and J usage is TRBJ2-5, with TRBD2 identical over 7 bases. The CDR3 extends over 14 amino acids. V lost 3 bases and J lost 3; bases outside the gene matches: 4. Germline CDR1 is LGHDT and CDR2 is YNNKEL (reference sequence). The CDR3 is CASSHKRGEETQYF. DNA of the CDR3: TGTGCCAGCAGCCACAAGCGGGGTGAAGAGACCCAGTACTTC.

This chain uses TRBV2 with TRBJ1-2; D is unclear. V dropped 6 bases and J dropped 4 bases, with 9 bases sitting between them. This CDR3 region has 12 residues. Germline V gene sequence: CDR1 SNHLY, CDR2 FYNNEI. DNA for the CDR3: TGTGCCAGCAGGGCCTCAGGCTATGGCTACACCTTC. It yields the protein CASRASGYGYTF.

CDR3 region: CASSHRDRANNEQFF. In DNA form, the CDR3 reads TGTGCCAGCAGCCACCGGGACAGGGCCAACAATGAGCAGTTCTTC. The chain employs TRBV3-1 (or the pseudogene TRBV3-2) and TRBJ2-1, with TRBD1 matching 9 bases. CDR3 length: 15 residues. Per germline, CDR1 LGHDT and CDR2 YNNKEL (reference sequence). The J segment lost 5 bases and the V segment lost 3 bases, leaving 5 bases of the junction unmatched.

The chain has TRBV6-4 and TRBJ2-5, with TRBD2 identical over 8 bases. CDR3 length: 16 residues. The germline V gene encodes CDR1 MRHNA and CDR2 SNTAGT. J gave up 1 base and V 3 bases, and 7 bases lay outside the gene matches. DNA of the CDR3: TGTGCCAGCAGTGAAGCTTCCGGGGGGGGCCAAGAGACCCAGTACTTC. Translating it yields CASSEASGGGQETQYF.

This clone was recorded once. The V and J genes are TRBV5-1 and TRBJ1-1; 7 bases align to TRBD1. V shed 0 bases and J 0 bases; nucleotides not matched to a gene: 5. CDR3 length: 16 amino acids. Germline V gives CDR1 SGHRS, CDR2 YFSETQ. The CDR3 is CASSLGQGRMNTEAFF. The CDR3 nucleotides are TGCGCCAGCAGCTTGGGACAGGGACGTATGAACACTGAAGCTTTCTTT.